This TCR beta chain was observed in a study of blood T cell repertoires in COVID-19 (dated by TCRdb to 2019 to 2021). Study-level background: The collaborator samples originated in the United States, Italy and Spain and spanned the acute and convalescent phases of COVID-19. The material from the prospective study consisted of cDNA or gDNA derived from T cells, B-cell-depleted T cells, or PBMCs. Deeply sampled blood TCRbeta repertoires from subjects exposed to, actively infected with, or recovered from COVID-19 were included in the dataset. The sample metadata nearly always contained a de-identified subject ID, COVID-19 status, age in years and sex. Where available, HLA class I and class II types were obtained from metadata supplied by the sample provider rather than from assay-based typing. The samples were drawn from the first 160 participants of the ongoing ImmuneRACE study and from 950 to 1,500 subjects provided by 6 global collaborators. The repertoires were released in a freely available public database intended as a resource for research on the immune response to SARS-CoV-2. Beyond this particular receptor, the publication reports: Clinical and demographic metadata were provided uncurated, with the amount varying by source and participant.

Compared with germline, V lacks 5 bases and J lacks 0 bases; bases without a gene match: 2. CDR1 and CDR2 were assigned from the germline V gene as MNHEY and SVGAGI. The CDR3 holds 14 amino acids from the cysteine to the phenylalanine. Only the CDR3 DNA stays, 42 bases, in frame from base 1. Whole blood was collected in K2EDTA tubes by collaborating institutions according to the institutions' own protocols. For TCRbeta analysis, collaborators shipped samples as frozen whole blood, isolated PBMCs, or DNA extracted from either of those sample types. TCRbeta CDR3 regions were amplified from genomic DNA by means of the immunoSEQ Assay, a bias-controlled multiplex PCR. The study's processing was this. Within the assay, amplification of reference gene primers was used to estimate how many nucleated cells each sample contained. Sequence reads were collapsed and filtered to measure the absolute abundance of every unique TCRbeta CDR3 rearrangement. For each sample, productive Simpson clonality was calculated as the square root of Simpson's diversity index over productive rearrangements. TCRdb re-hosts the immuneACCESS table, in-frame sequences only. Its copies lack some clones; in the studies checked, an unresolved V gene accounts for under half of them, and the cause for the rest is not known. The V and J calls and clone size come from that table; D and trimming were worked out from the DNA. The sample data list around 200,000 clones, and less than 85% of these were observed just once. Jointly, the top ten make up 9.5% to 15% of the sample.

A word on this clone: Its antigen is currently not known. No qualities accompany the bases; no much larger clone lies one base away.

This sequence uses TRBV6-5 and TRBJ2-3; TRBD1 agrees with 7 junctional bases. This clonotype originated in a woman aged 45-59 years with acute or convalescent COVID-19. What was sequenced was peripheral blood. The nucleotide sequence is given as TGTGCCAGCAGTATGGGACAGAGCACAGATACGCAGTATTTT. Its protein is CASSMGQSTDTQYF.